This T cell receptor (beta chain) was captured in a study of blood T cell repertoires in COVID-19. At the level of the study: Some COVID-19 samples were acute and others convalescent; all came from the United States, Italy and Spain.

Clones were read by immunoSEQ multiplex PCR, and TCRdb kept only the in-frame ones, dropping some. The repertoire includes around 300,000 clones, 88% of them detected once, and around 1% sits in the top ten. V lost 5 bases, J lost 5 bases, and 24 bases lay in between. Germline V lookup: CDR1 SGHVS, CDR2 FQNEAQ. The CDR3 loop spans 17 amino acids. This TCR came from a woman under 40 who had recovered from COVID-19. This chain connects TRBV7-8 to TRBJ2-5; tentative D call: TRBD2 (6 bases). The sample taken for sequencing was PBMCs or T cells enriched from blood (not recorded which). The CDR3 protein is CASSPGRLVRLGETQYF. CDR3 sequence (DNA): TGTGCCAGCAGCCCCGGACGACTAGTTCGATTAGGGGAGACCCAGTACTTC.